Below are 11 T cell receptor beta chains sequenced from a single sample in a study of cytomegalovirus exposure and HLA in healthy donors. PCR involved 60 Vbeta and 13 Jbeta primers. Sequenced by immunoSEQ multiplex PCR; TCRdb stores in-frame clones only, minus some. This table holds more than 150,000 clones, roughly 84% found once. Sequences were obtained from PBMCs. The origin of the receptors is a girl under three years old in good health and CMV-seronegative.

The chain couples TRBV19 to TRBJ1-4; 9 bases line up with TRBD1. This CDR3 has 16 amino acids. J lost 2 bases, V lost 3 bases, and 4 bases had no gene match. CDR1 is LNHDA, CDR2 SQIVND, per germline (reference sequence). The CDR3 DNA reads TGTGCCAGTAGTATGTACAGGGGGCGGACTAATGAAAAACTGTTTTTT. It yields the protein CASSMYRGRTNEKLFF.

The chain employs TRBV15 and TRBJ1-3, with a possible D match to TRBD1 (6 bases). This CDR3 has 16 residues. The germline CDR1 and CDR2 sequences are LNHNV and YYDKDF (reference sequence). V lost 3 bases, J lost 3 bases, and 15 bases lay in between. The CDR3, as DNA: TGTGCCACCAGCAGTACCGACAGGATAGATGGAAACACCATATATTTT. The encoded protein is CATSSTDRIDGNTIYF.

The chain links TRBV7-8 to TRBJ2-5; no reliable D call. V was shortened by 2 bases and J by 5 bases, with 15 bases between the two germline ends. CDR1 and CDR2 (germline): SGHVS, FQNEAQ. The CDR3 runs 15 residues. CDR3: CASSLTQSVWETQYF. CDR3 nucleotides: TGTGCCAGCAGCTTAACGCAAAGCGTATGGGAGACCCAGTACTTC.

V is TRBV7-9 and J is TRBJ1-2; tentatively, D is TRBD1 (6 bases). This CDR3 region has 12 residues. CDR1 is SEHNR, CDR2 FQNEAQ, per germline (reference sequence). The V end lost 5 bases, the J end lost 6 bases, and 10 bases lay between the germline ends. CDR3 DNA: TGTGCCAGCAGCCCCACAGGGAATGGCTACACCTTC. Encoded protein: CASSPTGNGYTF.

This clone was seen a single time. This sequence joins TRBV25-1 and TRBJ2-1, with 10 nucleotides matching TRBD2. In germline, CDR1 is MGHDK, CDR2 SYGVNS. The CDR3 length is 18 residues. Trimming took 4 bases from V and 2 from J; bases not matched to a gene: 11. As DNA, the CDR3 is TGTGCCAGCAGTGGGTCGATAGCGGGAGGCCTAACCTACAATGAGCAGTTCTTC. Amino acids: CASSGSIAGGLTYNEQFF.

The J gene is TRBJ2-6, the V gene TRBV4-1, with D possibly matching TRBD1 (5 bases). CDR1 and CDR2 (germline): MGHRA, YSYEKL. V lost 4 bases and J 2 bases, leaving 12 bases between the germline ends. This CDR3 is built from 16 residues. The DNA of the CDR3 is TGCGCCAGCAGCCCGAGGTCAGGGACTGGGGCCAACGTCCTGACTTTC. Protein: CASSPRSGTGANVLTF.

This sequence joins TRBV11-2 and TRBJ2-3, with D tentatively TRBD2 (6 bases). V was pared by 1 base and J by 1 base, with 15 bases between. The length of the CDR3 is 17 residues. CDR1 SGHAT and CDR2 FQNNGV come from the germline V gene. In DNA form, the CDR3 reads TGTGCCAGCAGCTTAGGGGCAGGGACTCGCCGCACAGATACGCAGTATTTT. This sequence encodes CASSLGAGTRRTDTQYF.

V gene TRBV15 combines with J gene TRBJ2-2, with D unclear. The CDR3 totals 13 residues. Trimming stripped 1 base from V and 7 bases from J, with 7 bases between. Looked up from germline, CDR1 is LNHNV and CDR2 is YYDKDF (reference sequence). CDR3 coding DNA: TGTGCCACCAGCAGAGCCGTAGTCGGGGAGCTGTTTTTT. This translates into CATSRAVVGELFF.

This chain connects TRBV19 to TRBJ2-5, with 9 bases identical to TRBD1. The germline V gene has CDR1 LNHDA and CDR2 SQIVND (reference sequence). Trimming cost V 4 bases and J 5 bases; bases outside gene matches: 8. This CDR3 spans 15 amino acids. The CDR3 DNA reads TGTGCCAGTAGTACCCCCCGGACAGGGGTGGAGACCCAGTACTTC. Protein sequence: CASSTPRTGVETQYF. The full variable domain, rest sourced from reference TRBV19 and TRBJ2-5, is DGGITQSPKYLFRKEGQNVTLSCEQNLNHDAMYWYRQDPGQGLRLIYYSQIVNDFQKGDIAEGYSVSREKKESFPLTVTSAQKNPTAFYLCASSTPRTGVETQYFGPGTRLLVL.

The chain links TRBV5-6 to TRBJ1-1; 9 bases match TRBD1. There are 14 residues in the CDR3. J was trimmed by 4 bases and V by 1 base; bases with no gene match: 2. Germline V gene data show CDR1 as SGHDT and CDR2 as YYEEEE. This CDR3 reads CASSLSQGATEAFF. The CDR3 coding sequence is TGTGCCAGCAGCTTGTCACAGGGGGCCACTGAAGCTTTCTTT.

The chain carries TRBV30 and TRBJ1-3, with TRBD1 matching 8 bases. J gave up 0 bases and V 3 bases, and 7 bases lay outside the gene matches. Per the germline V gene, CDR1 is GTSNPN and CDR2 is SVGIG (reference sequence). The CDR3 length is 16 residues. Here the CDR3 reads CAWSRDRLFSGNTIYF. Written as DNA, the CDR3 is TGTGCCTGGAGCAGGGACAGGCTTTTCTCTGGAAACACCATATATTTT.